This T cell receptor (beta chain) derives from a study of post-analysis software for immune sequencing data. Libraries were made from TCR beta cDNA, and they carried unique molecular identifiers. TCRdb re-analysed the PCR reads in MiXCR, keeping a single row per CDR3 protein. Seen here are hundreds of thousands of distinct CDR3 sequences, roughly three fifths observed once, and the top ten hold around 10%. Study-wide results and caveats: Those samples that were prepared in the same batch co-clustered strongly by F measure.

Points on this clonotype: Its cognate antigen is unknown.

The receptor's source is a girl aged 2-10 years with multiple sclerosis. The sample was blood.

DNA for the CDR3: TGTGCCAGCAGGCCGCAGGGAGGGGAATTTAATTCACCCCTCCACTTT. It codes for CASRPQGGEFNSPLHF. The chain carries TRBV7-2 and TRBJ1-6; D perhaps matches TRBD1 (5 bases). CDR1 SGHTA and CDR2 FQGNSA come from the germline V gene. The length of the CDR3 is 16 residues. V lost 6 bases, J lost 6 bases, and 18 bases lay in between.